This T cell receptor beta chain is drawn from a study of HIV-infected patients and healthy controls. This CDR3 has 15 residues. Germline CDR1 and CDR2: LGHNA and YSLEER. The V end was cut by 3 bases, the J end by 1 base, with 7 bases between. Approximately 500 ng RNA was reverse transcribed with alpha and beta constant-region primers. Each of the alpha and beta chains got its own library through chain-specific third strand synthesis with indices. After a brief PCR adding P5, P7 and a second index, about 24 amplification cycles followed. TCRdb analysed the 5' RACE reads with MiXCR anew, one entry per CDR3 protein. This table holds about 12,000 distinct CDR3 sequences, 9.3% found once. The repertoire came from unfractionated whole blood and reflected all unsorted peripheral T cells. Study-wide findings and caveats: Compared with untreated HIV+ repertoires, healthy controls showed roughly threefold more distinct CDR3s and higher Shannon diversity.

This clonotype is categorized as medium-sized (0.01 to 0.1%). Its specificity is not known. The chain combines TRBV4-3 with TRBJ2-6; D is perhaps TRBD1 (5 bases). The material was blood, obtained before antiretroviral therapy. This receptor was taken from an adult with HIV infection. The donor label of this sample is uncertain. The CDR3 is CASSQSGSGANVLTF. The CDR3, as DNA: TGCGCCAGCAGCCAGTCAGGGTCTGGGGCCAACGTCCTGACTTTC.